This is a list of T cell receptor beta chains from one sample in a study of blood T cell repertoires in COVID-19. Some clones are missing from TCRdb's copy, which holds only in-frame ones; the method was immunoSEQ multiplex PCR. The table includes more than 60,000 clones, 65% to 85% detected once. The sequenced sample was peripheral blood. Every receptor here comes from a man aged 60-69 years with active or convalescent COVID-19. The CDR3 runs from the conserved cysteine through the conserved F or W. Fields, in order: clone size, V gene, J gene, D gene, CDR3 DNA, CDR3 protein. A D gene is named only where the DNA matches it firmly. A clone size is listed for some rows: how often the clone was seen (once, few, many), or a class if it is expanded.

clone_size: few
v_call: TRBV6-6
j_call: TRBJ1-5
d_call: -
cdr3_nt: TGTGCCAGCAGTCCCCGACGATTCCCCGCAACAGGGAGGGCAGTAGGCAATCAGCCCCAGCATTTT
cdr3_aa: CASSPRRFPATGRAVGNQPQHF

clone_size: -
v_call: TRBV11-2
j_call: TRBJ1-6
d_call: -
cdr3_nt: TGTGCCAGCAGCCAACAGGGCAATAATTCACCCCTCCACTTT
cdr3_aa: CASSQQGNNSPLHF

clone_size: -
v_call: TRBV27
j_call: TRBJ1-5
d_call: -
cdr3_nt: TGTGCCAGCAGTCCCGATACACGTTACCAGCCCCAGCATTTT
cdr3_aa: CASSPDTRYQPQHF

clone_size: -
v_call: TRBV3-1/TRBV3-2
j_call: TRBJ2-3
d_call: TRBD1
cdr3_nt: TGTGCCAGCATCAGAGTTCCGGACAGGCGTACTCTCACAGATACGCAGTATTTT
cdr3_aa: CASIRVPDRRTLTDTQYF

clone_size: -
v_call: TRBV7-2
j_call: TRBJ2-1
d_call: TRBD2
cdr3_nt: TGTGCCAGCAGCTTAACCGGGACTAGCGGTTACAATGAGCAGTTCTTC
cdr3_aa: CASSLTGTSGYNEQFF

clone_size: once
v_call: TRBV24-1
j_call: TRBJ2-5
d_call: -
cdr3_nt: TGTGCCACCAGTGATTTGCTGCGAACCCAGTACTTC
cdr3_aa: CATSDLLRTQYF

clone_size: once
v_call: TRBV18
j_call: TRBJ2-3
d_call: TRBD2
cdr3_nt: TGTGCCAGCTCACCATTAGGACTAGTTCCAGATACGCAGTATTTT
cdr3_aa: CASSPLGLVPDTQYF

clone_size: -
v_call: TRBV6-2/TRBV6-3
j_call: TRBJ1-5
d_call: TRBD1
cdr3_nt: TGTGCCAGCAGTCAGGGGACAGGGATCCAGCCCCAGCATTTT
cdr3_aa: CASSQGTGIQPQHF

clone_size: -
v_call: TRBV7-2
j_call: TRBJ1-5
d_call: -
cdr3_nt: TGTGCCAGCAGCCCACAGGGTGACAATCAGCCCCAGCATTTT
cdr3_aa: CASSPQGDNQPQHF

clone_size: -
v_call: TRBV21-1
j_call: TRBJ1-5
d_call: -
cdr3_nt: TGTGCCAGCAGCAACTCACTGGGGGGACAGGGGGCCAGACAGCCCCAGCATTTT
cdr3_aa: CASSNSLGGQGARQPQHF

clone_size: -
v_call: TRBV11-2
j_call: TRBJ2-1
d_call: -
cdr3_nt: TGTGCCAGCAGCTTAATAGGTGAGGTGGGTTCCTACAATGAGCAGTTCTTC
cdr3_aa: CASSLIGEVGSYNEQFF

clone_size: -
v_call: TRBV7-2
j_call: TRBJ2-7
d_call: TRBD2
cdr3_nt: TGTGCCAGCAGCTTAGAGGGACTAGCGGGGGTCTACGAGCAGTACTTC
cdr3_aa: CASSLEGLAGVYEQYF

clone_size: few
v_call: TRBV19
j_call: TRBJ1-5
d_call: -
cdr3_nt: TGTGCCAGTGGGAGCCTTTTTAGCAATCAGCCCCAGCATTTT
cdr3_aa: CASGSLFSNQPQHF

clone_size: -
v_call: TRBV7-9
j_call: TRBJ2-7
d_call: TRBD1
cdr3_nt: TGTGCCAGCAGCTTAATGGATACAGGGGGCCTCTACGAGCAGTACTTC
cdr3_aa: CASSLMDTGGLYEQYF

clone_size: few
v_call: TRBV6-5
j_call: TRBJ2-7
d_call: -
cdr3_nt: TGTGCCAGCAGTTCCCTCTACGAGCAGTACTTC
cdr3_aa: CASSSLYEQYF

clone_size: -
v_call: TRBV7-8
j_call: TRBJ2-2
d_call: TRBD1
cdr3_nt: TGTGCCAGCAGCCGACAGGGGAACACCGGGGAGCTGTTTTTT
cdr3_aa: CASSRQGNTGELFF

clone_size: -
v_call: TRBV5-4
j_call: TRBJ2-1
d_call: -
cdr3_nt: TGTGCCAGCAGCTGGGTGGAGCGGTACAATGAGCAGTTCTTC
cdr3_aa: CASSWVERYNEQFF

clone_size: -
v_call: TRBV29-1
j_call: TRBJ1-3
d_call: TRBD1
cdr3_nt: TGCAGCGTTGAAGACCCGGGACAGGGTCCTTACTCTGGAAACACCATATATTTT
cdr3_aa: CSVEDPGQGPYSGNTIYF

clone_size: once
v_call: TRBV10-3
j_call: TRBJ2-3
d_call: TRBD1
cdr3_nt: TGTGCCAACGGACAGGGTACGACAGATACGCAGTATTTT
cdr3_aa: CANGQGTTDTQYF

clone_size: -
v_call: TRBV5-1
j_call: TRBJ2-5
d_call: -
cdr3_nt: TGCGCCAGCAGCGGGGGCCAGGGCGGCGAGACCCAGTACTTC
cdr3_aa: CASSGGQGGETQYF

clone_size: -
v_call: TRBV7-9
j_call: TRBJ1-4
d_call: -
cdr3_nt: TGTGCCAGCAGCTCCCTTACTACAGGGTACTTAGGTGAAAAACTGTTTTTT
cdr3_aa: CASSSLTTGYLGEKLFF

clone_size: -
v_call: TRBV19
j_call: TRBJ2-3
d_call: TRBD2
cdr3_nt: TGTGCCAGTAGTAGGCAGCGGGGGGGCCCAGGGGATACGCAGTATTTT
cdr3_aa: CASSRQRGGPGDTQYF

clone_size: -
v_call: TRBV19
j_call: TRBJ2-7
d_call: -
cdr3_nt: TGTGCCAGTAGTCCCTCCGGGGGACCCTCCTACGAGCAGTACTTC
cdr3_aa: CASSPSGGPSYEQYF

clone_size: -
v_call: TRBV6-5
j_call: TRBJ1-6
d_call: TRBD1
cdr3_nt: TGTGCCAGCAGGCCGGACAGGTTAAATTCACCCCTCCACTTT
cdr3_aa: CASRPDRLNSPLHF

clone_size: once
v_call: TRBV6-2/TRBV6-3
j_call: TRBJ1-2
d_call: -
cdr3_nt: TGTGCCAGCAGCCCGGCCAGGGGTGTGAACTATGGCTACACCTTC
cdr3_aa: CASSPARGVNYGYTF

clone_size: few
v_call: TRBV7-8
j_call: TRBJ2-1
d_call: -
cdr3_nt: TGTGCCAGCAGTGACAGGTACAATGAGCAGTTCTTC
cdr3_aa: CASSDRYNEQFF

clone_size: -
v_call: TRBV18
j_call: TRBJ1-2
d_call: TRBD1
cdr3_nt: TGTGCCAGCTCACAGACAGGGGGCTCGGGCTACACCTTC
cdr3_aa: CASSQTGGSGYTF

clone_size: -
v_call: TRBV30
j_call: TRBJ2-7
d_call: TRBD2
cdr3_nt: TGTGCCTGGAGTGCTAGCGGGACTAGCGGGGGTGGGGAGCAGTACTTC
cdr3_aa: CAWSASGTSGGGEQYF

clone_size: -
v_call: TRBV5-1
j_call: TRBJ2-2
d_call: TRBD2
cdr3_nt: TGCGCCAGCAGCCCCCGGCTAGCGGGGATCGTCGGGGAGCTGTTTTTT
cdr3_aa: CASSPRLAGIVGELFF

clone_size: once
v_call: TRBV11-2
j_call: TRBJ1-6
d_call: -
cdr3_nt: TGTGCCAGCAGCTCCGGACTCCGAAGGGATTCACCCCTCCACTTT
cdr3_aa: CASSSGLRRDSPLHF

clone_size: -
v_call: TRBV4-1
j_call: TRBJ1-1
d_call: -
cdr3_nt: TGCGCCAGCAGCCAAGGTGCGGGTATGAACACTGAAGCTTTCTTT
cdr3_aa: CASSQGAGMNTEAFF

clone_size: -
v_call: TRBV4-3
j_call: TRBJ2-1
d_call: TRBD2
cdr3_nt: TGCGCCAGCAGCCAAGATCTAAAGCGGGGGGAGCTGCAGTTCTTC
cdr3_aa: CASSQDLKRGELQFF

clone_size: -
v_call: TRBV25-1
j_call: TRBJ2-7
d_call: TRBD1
cdr3_nt: TGTGCCAGCAGTGACAGGGGGCGCTCCTACGAGCAGTACTTC
cdr3_aa: CASSDRGRSYEQYF

clone_size: -
v_call: TRBV18
j_call: TRBJ1-1
d_call: TRBD1
cdr3_nt: TGTGCCAGCTCACCACCGTTAGGACAGGGATCCACTGAAGCTTTCTTT
cdr3_aa: CASSPPLGQGSTEAFF

clone_size: -
v_call: TRBV5-1
j_call: TRBJ2-6
d_call: TRBD2
cdr3_nt: TGCGCCAGCAGCTTGGGGGCTAGCGGAGGGCCTGGGGCCAACGTCCTGACTTTC
cdr3_aa: CASSLGASGGPGANVLTF

clone_size: few
v_call: TRBV7-7
j_call: TRBJ1-4
d_call: TRBD1
cdr3_nt: TGTGCTAGCAGCTCAACAACCGGGACAGGATTAACTAATGAAAAACTGTTTTTT
cdr3_aa: CASSSTTGTGLTNEKLFF

clone_size: -
v_call: TRBV30
j_call: TRBJ1-5
d_call: TRBD1
cdr3_nt: TGTGCCTGGAGCTCCGGGACAGGGGTTCAGCCCCAGCATTTT
cdr3_aa: CAWSSGTGVQPQHF

clone_size: -
v_call: TRBV10-3
j_call: TRBJ1-4
d_call: TRBD1
cdr3_nt: TGTGCCATCAGTGAGTCGGCGGACAGGGCGGAAAAACTGTTTTTT
cdr3_aa: CAISESADRAEKLFF

clone_size: medium-sized
v_call: TRBV19
j_call: TRBJ1-2
d_call: -
cdr3_nt: TGTGCCGCCCATACTGGAGGGACCGGCTACACCTTC
cdr3_aa: CAAHTGGTGYTF

clone_size: once
v_call: TRBV6-2/TRBV6-3
j_call: TRBJ2-5
d_call: -
cdr3_nt: TGTGCCAGCAGTGGGCTGTCGCACCAAGAGACCCAGTACTTC
cdr3_aa: CASSGLSHQETQYF

clone_size: -
v_call: TRBV7-6
j_call: TRBJ1-6
d_call: TRBD1
cdr3_nt: TGTGCCAGCAGCTCCGGGACAGGGGGCCTTAATTCACCCCTCCACTTT
cdr3_aa: CASSSGTGGLNSPLHF

clone_size: -
v_call: TRBV3-1/TRBV3-2
j_call: TRBJ1-2
d_call: -
cdr3_nt: TGTGCCAGCAGCCAAGGGACTCGGACCGGCTATGGCTACACCTTC
cdr3_aa: CASSQGTRTGYGYTF